The 9 T cell receptor beta chains reported below all come from one sample, sequenced in a study of cytomegalovirus exposure and HLA in healthy donors. With 60 Vbeta and 13 Jbeta primers, the PCR was carried out. Data came from immunoSEQ multiplex PCR; TCRdb stores just in-frame clones and leaves some out. The sample records 90,000 to 120,000 clones, roughly three fifths being singletons. The sequencing sample was made of PBMCs. The receptors originated from a man aged 30 to 45 in good health and CMV-seropositive.

This clone was seen more than once but under ten times. This chain uses TRBV19 with TRBJ1-4, with D unclear. Germline V gives CDR1 LNHDA, CDR2 SQIVND (reference sequence). The CDR3 is made up of 16 amino acids. V was clipped by 3 bases and J by 8 bases, with 19 bases between them. The CDR3 bases are TGTGCCAGTAGTATTTGGTTGCCACGACGAGGAGAAAAACTGTTTTTT. Translated: CASSIWLPRRGEKLFF.

This clone came up once. The chain joins TRBV4-1 to TRBJ1-4; D remains ambiguous. The germline V gene encodes CDR1 MGHRA and CDR2 YSYEKL. The germline V and J ends were trimmed by 1 base and 0 bases, with 6 bases remaining between them. This CDR3 comprises 15 residues. The CDR3 nucleotides are TGCGCCAGCAGCCAAGGTACAGCAACTAATGAAAAACTGTTTTTT. This codes for CASSQGTATNEKLFF.

The gene calls are TRBV7-8 and TRBJ2-5; 12 bases agree with TRBD2. The J call may be mistaken, given a closer DNA end match to TRBJ2-7. Germline-derived CDR1 and CDR2 are SGHVS and FQNEAQ. The CDR3 spans 19 residues. CDR3 in DNA: TGTGCCAGCAGCTTACCTAGCGGGGGGGCGGTAGGCGGCTCCTACGAGCAGTACTTC. This gives the protein CASSLPSGGAVGGSYEQYF.

The chain combines TRBV27 with TRBJ2-1; 10 nucleotides line up with TRBD2. Trimming cost V 0 bases and J 12 bases; bases outside gene matches: 8. CDR1 MNHEY and CDR2 SMNVEV come from the germline V gene (reference sequence). This CDR3 spans 15 amino acids. CDR3 in DNA: TGTGCCAGCAGTTTATCGGATCTAGCGGGAGAAAGGCAGTTCTTC. This encodes CASSLSDLAGERQFF.

This rearrangement joins TRBV9 to TRBJ1-4; 9 nucleotides align to TRBD1. Trimming took 3 bases from V and 8 from J; bases not matched to a gene: 8. CDR3 length: 15 amino acids. CDR1 and CDR2 (germline): SGDLS, YYNGEE. CDR3 loop: CASSGTGAVREKLFF. In DNA form, the CDR3 reads TGTGCCAGCAGCGGGACAGGGGCAGTGAGAGAAAAACTGTTTTTT.

The gene calls are TRBV5-1 and TRBJ1-1; TRBD1 matches at 8 bases. Germline loops: CDR1 SGHRS, CDR2 YFSETQ. The CDR3 sequence is 15 residues long. With 3 bases clipped from V and 0 bases from J, the junction kept 4 bases outside the gene matches. The CDR3 reads CASSWDRTMNTEAFF. For the CDR3, the DNA is TGCGCCAGCAGCTGGGACAGGACCATGAACACTGAAGCTTTCTTT.

V usage is TRBV19 and J usage is TRBJ2-7; 8 nucleotides align to TRBD1. The length of the CDR3 is 15 residues. Germline V lookup: CDR1 LNHDA, CDR2 SQIVND (reference sequence). Trimming at V came to 8 bases and at J to 3 bases, leaving 12 bases not matched to a gene. CDR3 bases: TGTGCCAGTGCTTCGGACAGGGATGCCTTCTACGAGCAGTACTTC. Translation: CASASDRDAFYEQYF.

This clone was counted a few times. The rearrangement uses TRBV5-6 and TRBJ2-1; 9 positions agree with TRBD2. The germline gives CDR1 SGHDT, CDR2 YYEEEE. V lost 3 bases to trimming and J lost 6 bases; unmatched junction nucleotides: 10. The CDR3 totals 16 residues. CDR3 sequence reads: CASSSLGSGGFNEQFF. The CDR3 bases are TGTGCCAGCAGCTCCTTGGGGAGCGGGGGGTTCAATGAGCAGTTCTTC. Variable domain in full (rest from reference TRBV5-6 and TRBJ2-1): DAGVTQSPTHLIKTRGQQVTLRCSPKSGHDTVSWYQQALGQGPQFIFQYYEEEERQRGNFPDRFSGHQFPNYSSELNVNALLLGDSALYLCASSSLGSGGFNEQFFGPGTRLTVL.

This rearrangement joins TRBV5-1 to TRBJ2-2, with a tentative D call TRBD1 (6 bases). In germline, CDR1 is SGHRS, CDR2 YFSETQ. V was pared by 9 bases and J by 0 bases, with 12 bases between. The CDR3 is 14 residues long. The CDR3 DNA sequence: TGCGCCACCAAGCCAGGGGCGAACACCGGGGAGCTGTTTTTT. This encodes CATKPGANTGELFF.